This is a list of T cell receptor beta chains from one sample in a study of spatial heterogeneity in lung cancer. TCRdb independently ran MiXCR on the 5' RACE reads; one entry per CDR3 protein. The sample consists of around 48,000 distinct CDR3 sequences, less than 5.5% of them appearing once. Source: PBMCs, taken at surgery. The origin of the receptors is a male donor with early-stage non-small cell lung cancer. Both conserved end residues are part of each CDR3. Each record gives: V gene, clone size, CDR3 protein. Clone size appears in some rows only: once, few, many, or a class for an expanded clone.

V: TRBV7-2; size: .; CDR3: CASSPQGRGTNTEAFF
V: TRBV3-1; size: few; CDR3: CASSPADPYEQYF
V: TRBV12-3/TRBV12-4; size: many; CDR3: CASSDSVTNEKLFF
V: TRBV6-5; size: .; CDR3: CASRKASEQYF
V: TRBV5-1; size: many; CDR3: CASSLTAGQETQYF
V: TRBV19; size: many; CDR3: CASSSTGVPGEQYF
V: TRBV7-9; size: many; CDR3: CASSLLIGADTQYF
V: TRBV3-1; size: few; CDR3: CASSQHPGGGSEQYF
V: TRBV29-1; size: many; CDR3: CSVSRTGDPYEQYF
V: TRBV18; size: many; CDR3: CASSPLQGRTDTQYF
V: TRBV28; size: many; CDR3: CASSLTTSGTYEQYF
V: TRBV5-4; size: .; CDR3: CASSSAAGEQFF
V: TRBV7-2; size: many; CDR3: CASSPAVTLYLAGGPRNEQFF
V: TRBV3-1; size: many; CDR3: CASSQRGQANSPLHF
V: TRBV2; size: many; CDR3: CASLVGETQYF
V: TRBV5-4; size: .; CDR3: CASSPPSGADTQYF
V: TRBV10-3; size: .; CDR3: CATLMRFSGANVLTF
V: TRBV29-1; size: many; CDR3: CSVEGGRSGSNEQYF
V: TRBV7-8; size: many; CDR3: CASSRILVSRADRGNQPQHF
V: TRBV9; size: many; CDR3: CASSQPPRETQYF
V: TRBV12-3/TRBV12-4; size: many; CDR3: CASSHGTGPIF
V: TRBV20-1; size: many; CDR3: CSASRGIYQPQHF
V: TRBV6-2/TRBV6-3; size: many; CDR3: CASSFYGLAGLMQYF
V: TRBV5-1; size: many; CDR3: CASSLLQGQGGNEQFF
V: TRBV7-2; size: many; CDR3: CASSGYYEQYF
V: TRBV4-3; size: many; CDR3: CASSQASGFTDTQYF
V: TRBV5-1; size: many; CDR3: CASSPLQTSGAREQYF
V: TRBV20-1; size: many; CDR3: CSARAQHYEQYF